The 29 T cell receptor beta chains given below trace back to one sample, sequenced in a study of T cells in Graves' hyperthyroidism and ophthalmopathy. Amplified TCR beta CDR3 regions derived from RNA transcripts. In the first-round RT-PCR of the TCR CDR3, the HTBI primer set was used. TCRdb independently ran MiXCR on the multiplex PCR reads; one entry per CDR3 protein. The table has 360,000 or so distinct CDR3 sequences, under 20% seen once. Source material: blood. The receptors derive from a woman aged 18-29 years with Graves' hyperthyroidism.

The table lists this clonotype with many counts. The rearrangement uses TRBV24-1 and TRBJ1-1, with D perhaps matching TRBD1 (5 bases). Trimming removed 6 bases from V and 5 bases from J, with 9 bases in between. The germline gives CDR1 KGHDR, CDR2 SFDVKD. The CDR3 is 12 amino acids. The CDR3 loop reads CATSSGQTEAFF. CDR3 sequence (DNA): TGTGCCACCAGTTCCGGACAAACTGAAGCTTTCTTT.

This clonotype has at least ten counts. V is TRBV28 and J is TRBJ1-5; D remains ambiguous. This CDR3 comprises 11 residues. The V end was cut by 3 bases, the J end by 7 bases, with 4 bases between. The germline gives CDR1 MDHEN, CDR2 SYDVKM. The CDR3 reads CASSLRQPQHF. The CDR3 nucleotides are TGTGCCAGCAGTTTGAGACAGCCCCAGCATTTT. The whole variable domain, filled in from reference TRBV28 and TRBJ1-5, reads DVKVTQSSRYLVKRTGEKVFLECVQDMDHENMFWYRQDPGLGLRLIYFSYDVKMKEKGDIPEGYSVSREKKERFSLILESASTNQTSMYLCASSLRQPQHFGDGTRLSIL.

This clonotype occurred many times. This chain links TRBV20-1 with TRBJ1-2; D ambiguous. Trimming took 0 bases from V and 2 from J, leaving 7 bases between them. Germline V gives CDR1 DFQATT, CDR2 SNEGSKA (reference sequence). This CDR3 comprises 13 residues. The CDR3 loop is CSARDQRNYGYTF. CDR3 coding DNA: TGCAGTGCTAGAGATCAGCGAAACTATGGCTACACCTTC.

As to this clonotype: The junction shows a germline mismatch at one end, possibly a read error. This chain connects TRBV7-3 to TRBJ1-1, with D unresolved. The CDR3 loop spans 14 amino acids. The V gene's germline CDR1 is SGHTA and CDR2 FQGTGA. The CDR3 is CASSSNGPAAEAGF. CDR3 nucleotides: TGTGCCAGCAGCTCCAACGGACCAGCGGCTGAAGCTGGCTTT.

This CDR3 is CASSISGTNWGYTF. CDR3 sequence (DNA): TGTGCCAGTAGTATATCCGGGACGAATTGGGGCTACACCTTC. V and J are TRBV19 and TRBJ1-2, with a tentative D call TRBD1 (5 bases). This CDR3 has 14 amino acids. Between the trimmed V and J ends, which lost 2 bases and 8 bases, there was a span of 15 bases. Germline-derived CDR1 and CDR2 are LNHDA and SQIVND (reference sequence).

This clonotype came up many times. The gene calls are TRBV6-5 and TRBJ2-7; no firm D call. Germline V CDR1 and CDR2: MNHEY, SVGAGI. This CDR3 is 13 amino acids long. Trimming took off 7 bases at V and 6 bases at J, with 16 bases between the two ends. CDR3 nucleotides: TGTGCCAGCAAAGGCCGACTGCCGGCCGAGCAGTACTTC. Translating it yields CASKGRLPAEQYF.

Many counts were recorded for this clonotype. This chain links TRBV29-1 with TRBJ2-5, with D perhaps TRBD2 (5 bases). This CDR3 spans 13 amino acids. Trimming shortened V by 4 bases and J by 2 bases, and 11 bases separated the two germline ends. The V gene's germline CDR1 is SQVTM and CDR2 ANQGSEA. CDR3 sequence (DNA): TGCAGCGTTGTAGGGAGCAAACAAGAGACCCAGTACTTC. Protein product: CSVVGSKQETQYF.

V is TRBV9 and J is TRBJ1-2, with D perhaps TRBD1 (5 bases). The CDR3 consists of 16 residues. CDR1 and CDR2 from the germline V gene are SGDLS and YYNGEE. V was pared by 3 bases and J by 6 bases, with 21 bases between. The CDR3 DNA reads as TGTGCCAGCAGCGCAGGGCCCGAGGGGAGAATCGATGGCTACACCTTC. This gives the protein CASSAGPEGRIDGYTF.

Ten or more counts support this clonotype. The V gene is TRBV11-3, the J gene TRBJ2-2; possibly TRBD2 for D (6 bases). The V and J ends lost 1 base and 0 bases respectively, with 6 bases between them. In germline, CDR1 is SGHNT, CDR2 YENEEA. This CDR3 is 15 amino acids long. This chain's CDR3 is CASSLAGANTGELFF. The DNA for the CDR3 is TGTGCCAGCAGCTTAGCGGGGGCGAACACCGGGGAGCTGTTTTTT. The complete variable domain, with remaining parts taken from reference TRBV11-3 and TRBJ2-2, reads EAGVVQSPRYKIIEKKQPVAFWCNPISGHNTLYWYLQNLGQGPELLIRYENEEAVDDSQLPKDRFSAERLKGVDSTLKIQPAELGDSAVYLCASSLAGANTGELFFGEGSRLTVL.

The chain combines TRBV12-3 or TRBV12-4 with TRBJ2-2, with D possibly TRBD1 on 6 matching bases. The length of the CDR3 is 15 residues. With 5 bases removed from V and 8 bases from J, the gap between germline ends came to 18 bases. The chain's CDR3 is CASSPHPRGRGELFF. CDR3 nucleotides: TGTGCCAGCAGTCCACATCCTAGGGGGAGAGGGGAGCTGTTTTTT.

This clonotype occurred many times. V gene TRBV27 combines with J gene TRBJ1-2, with a weak D call TRBD1 (5 bases). Trimming removed 5 bases from V and 4 bases from J, with 17 bases in between. This CDR3 contains 15 residues. Germline V gene data show CDR1 as MNHEY and CDR2 as SMNVEV (reference sequence). The DNA of the CDR3 is TGTGCCAGCAGTCCCTCCGACAGCTATCTCTATGGCTACACCTTC. It is translated as CASSPSDSYLYGYTF.

Worth noting for this clonotype: A single base separates this from a much larger clone, so it may be a read error. This chain links TRBV11-2 with TRBJ1-1, with D tentatively TRBD1 (5 bases). Per the germline V gene, CDR1 is SGHAT and CDR2 is FQNNGV. The CDR3 covers 13 residues. The CDR3 spells CASSLGGYTEALF. DNA for the CDR3: TGTGCCAGCAGCTTAGGGGGGTATACTGAAGCTCTCTTT. The complete variable domain, with remaining parts taken from reference TRBV11-2 and TRBJ1-1, reads EAGVAQSPRYKIIEKRQSVAFWCNPISGHATLYWYQQILGQGPKLLIQFQNNGVVDDSQLPKDRFSAERLKGVDSTLKIQPAKLEDSAVYLCASSLGGYTEALFGQGTRLTVV.

This CDR3 is CATSAGGGEETQYF. The CDR3 DNA sequence: TGTGCCACCAGCGCCGGAGGAGGGGAAGAGACCCAGTACTTC. The chain employs TRBV15 and TRBJ2-5, with D tentatively TRBD2 (6 bases). CDR1 and CDR2 (germline): LNHNV, YYDKDF (reference sequence). This CDR3 has 14 amino acids. The germline V and J ends were trimmed by 5 bases and 3 bases, with 13 bases remaining between them.

This clonotype was counted many times. A much larger clone differs from this one at a single base, so this may be a read error. The chain uses TRBV6-1 and TRBJ1-1; D not certain. CDR3 size: 12 residues. Germline CDR1 MNHNS, CDR2 SASEGT. The CDR3: CACSDEEGEAFF. The CDR3 nucleotides read TGTGCCTGCAGTGATGAGGAAGGTGAAGCTTTCTTT.

This clonotype was detected many times. J is TRBJ2-7 and V is TRBV6-1; no reliable D call. Germline V gives CDR1 MNHNS, CDR2 SASEGT. This CDR3 is 14 amino acids long. Between the trimmed V and J ends, which lost 1 base and 6 bases, there was a span of 13 bases. The CDR3 loop reads CASSEVFGAREQYF. CDR3 bases: TGTGCCAGCAGTGAAGTTTTTGGCGCCCGCGAGCAGTACTTC.

This clonotype was seen at least ten times. A read error may produce the germline difference seen at one junction end. The rearrangement links TRBV12-3 or TRBV12-4 to TRBJ2-2; 7 nucleotides agree with TRBD1. The CDR3 length is 14 residues. For the CDR3, the DNA is TGTGCCAGCAGTTTCAGGGGGTACACCGGGGAGCCGTTTTTT. As protein: CASSFRGYTGEPFF.

This clonotype was observed many times. The J gene is TRBJ1-2, the V gene TRBV20-1; D is perhaps TRBD1 (5 bases). V was pared by 3 bases and J by 4 bases, with 9 bases between. CDR1 and CDR2 from the germline V gene are DFQATT and SNEGSKA (reference sequence). The CDR3 loop spans 12 amino acids. The CDR3 loop is CSASQGSYGYTF. In nucleotides, the CDR3 is TGCAGTGCTAGCCAGGGCAGCTATGGCTACACCTTC.

This clonotype has at least ten counts. The chain carries TRBV27 and TRBJ2-6, with a tentative D call TRBD1 (6 bases). The CDR3 is 15 amino acids. The V gene's germline CDR1 is MNHEY and CDR2 SMNVEV (reference sequence). Between the trimmed V and J ends, which lost 5 bases and 4 bases, there was a span of 12 bases. CDR3: CASSHTGSGANVLTF. The CDR3 DNA follows: TGTGCCAGCAGTCATACAGGGTCAGGGGCCAACGTCCTGACTTTC.

This clonotype was recorded many times. The chain combines TRBV20-1 with TRBJ2-5; 7 bases are shared with TRBD2. V trimming: 3 bases; J trimming: 3 bases; junction bases outside the gene matches: 4. The CDR3 totals 13 residues. From germline, CDR1 is DFQATT and CDR2 SNEGSKA (reference sequence). The CDR3 DNA reads as TGCAGTGCTAGCTCAAGCGGGGAAGAGACCCAGTACTTC. Its translation: CSASSSGEETQYF.

The chain combines TRBV6-1 with TRBJ2-7; D is unclear. CDR1 is MNHNS, CDR2 SASEGT, per germline. V lost 6 bases and J 5 bases, leaving 8 bases between the germline ends. The CDR3 length is 11 residues. Written as DNA, the CDR3 is TGTGCCAGCAGGTCCCCCCACGAGCAGTACTTC. Its protein is CASRSPHEQYF.

V gene TRBV6-1 combines with J gene TRBJ2-7; TRBD1 might be the D (6 bases). Trimming took 6 bases from V and 0 from J, leaving 12 bases between them. CDR1 and CDR2 (germline): MNHNS, SASEGT. This CDR3 comprises 14 residues. The CDR3 here is CASRDRTHSYEQYF. The CDR3 bases are TGTGCCAGCAGAGACAGGACCCACTCCTACGAGCAGTACTTC.

This chain joins TRBV12-3 or TRBV12-4 and TRBJ1-2; no clear D gene. Deletions cut 2 bases from V and 11 bases from J, with 24 bases between. The CDR3 is 16 amino acids. CDR3 DNA sequence: TGTGCCAGCAGTTTACCAACCCCTGTCGGCGGCGGTGGTTACACCTTC. This encodes CASSLPTPVGGGGYTF.

As for this clonotype: This could be a read error, since a much larger clone is one nucleotide away. The V gene is TRBV20-1, the J gene TRBJ1-5; TRBD1 matches at 9 bases. The CDR3 has 14 residues. The J segment lost 7 bases and the V segment lost 2 bases, leaving 6 bases of the junction unmatched. Per the germline V gene, CDR1 is DFQATT and CDR2 is SNEGSKA (reference sequence). The CDR3 reads CSARRGQGRQPQHF. CDR3 in DNA: TGCAGTGCTAGAAGGGGACAGGGACGACAGCCCCAGCATTTT.

V gene TRBV15 combines with J gene TRBJ2-5, with 10 bases lining up with TRBD1. This CDR3 comprises 15 residues. The V and J ends lost 4 bases and 4 bases, in that order; junction bases with no gene match: 6. CDR1 and CDR2 from the germline V gene are LNHNV and YYDKDF (reference sequence). The CDR3 protein is CATSKDRTGGETQYF. CDR3 DNA: TGTGCCACCAGCAAAGATCGGACAGGGGGAGAGACCCAGTACTTC.

This clonotype came up many times. The rearrangement joins TRBV12-3 or TRBV12-4 to TRBJ2-7; the D gene is possibly TRBD2 (6 bases). CDR3 length: 16 amino acids. V lost 6 bases, J lost 4 bases, and 22 bases lay in between. The CDR3 here is CASRSRTGSGHYEQYF. The CDR3, as DNA: TGTGCCAGCAGGTCGCGGACCGGGAGCGGGCATTACGAGCAGTACTTC.

This clonotype has a count of ten or more. The chain links TRBV3-1 to TRBJ1-2; possible D gene TRBD1, 5 bases. Germline V lookup: CDR1 LGHDT, CDR2 YNNKEL (reference sequence). This CDR3 spans 15 amino acids. Trimming removed 1 base at V and 6 bases at J, with 15 bases between. The CDR3 is CASSQGQGRVDGYTF. CDR3 DNA: TGTGCCAGCAGCCAAGGCCAGGGCAGGGTAGATGGCTACACCTTC.

This clonotype is a singleton in its sample. V gene TRBV6-1 combines with J gene TRBJ2-2; D may be TRBD2 (5 bases). Germline V gives CDR1 MNHNS, CDR2 SASEGT. The ends were cut back, 9 bases at V and 1 base at J, with 15 bases in the middle. This CDR3 has 15 amino acids. The CDR3: CASVESGWNTGELFF. Here the CDR3 DNA reads TGTGCCAGTGTGGAGAGCGGTTGGAACACCGGGGAGCTGTTTTTT.

This clonotype was counted ten times or more. The rearrangement uses TRBV12-3 or TRBV12-4 and TRBJ1-2, with D unclear. Trimming cost V 6 bases and J 0 bases, with 5 bases left between them. CDR3 length: 12 residues. For the CDR3, the DNA is TGTGCCAGCAGACTCTCTAACTATGGCTACACCTTC. Its translation: CASRLSNYGYTF.

A word on this clonotype: A much larger clone sits a single nucleotide away, making a read error possible. This chain joins TRBV11-2 and TRBJ1-1; 9 bases align to TRBD1. CDR3 length: 15 residues. Germline values: CDR1 SGHAT, CDR2 FQNNGV. The CDR3 region has the DNA TGTGCCAGCAGCTCGGGACAGGGTGGTCGCACTGGAGCTTTCTTT. Protein: CASSSGQGGRTGAFF.